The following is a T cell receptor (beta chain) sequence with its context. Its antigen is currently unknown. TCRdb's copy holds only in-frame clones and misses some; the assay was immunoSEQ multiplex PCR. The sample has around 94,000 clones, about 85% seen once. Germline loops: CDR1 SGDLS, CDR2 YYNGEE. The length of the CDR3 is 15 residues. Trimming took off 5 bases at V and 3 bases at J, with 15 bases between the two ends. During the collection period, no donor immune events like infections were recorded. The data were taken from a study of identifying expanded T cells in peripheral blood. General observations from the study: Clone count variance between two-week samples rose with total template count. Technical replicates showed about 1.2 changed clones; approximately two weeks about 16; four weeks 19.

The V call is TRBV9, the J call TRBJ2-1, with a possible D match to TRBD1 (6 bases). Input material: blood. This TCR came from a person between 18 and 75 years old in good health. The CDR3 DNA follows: TGTGCCAGCAGGAGATCAGGGGCTGACTACAATGAGCAGTTCTTC. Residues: CASRRSGADYNEQFF.